This entry is about one T cell receptor (beta chain). TCRdb ran MiXCR on the 5' RACE reads and lists one entry per CDR3 protein. The table shows tens of thousands of distinct CDR3 sequences, with approximately 7.5% occurring only once. CDR3 length equals 16 residues. V gave up 2 bases and J gave up 3 bases, with 15 bases separating them. Germline V gene data show CDR1 as MNHEY and CDR2 as SVGAGI. This sample was taken from a study of T cells after yellow fever vaccination. Sequencing used CD8+ T cells sorted from PBMCs, obtained on the day of the yellow fever booster vaccination. The sequence was collected from a man aged 25-40 years who received the YFV17D yellow fever vaccine. The V and J genes are TRBV6-5 and TRBJ2-3, with D hard to call. CDR3 in amino acids: CASSYKVQRRTDTQYF. CDR3 in DNA: TGTGCCAGCAGTTACAAGGTCCAGCGTCGGACAGATACGCAGTATTTT.